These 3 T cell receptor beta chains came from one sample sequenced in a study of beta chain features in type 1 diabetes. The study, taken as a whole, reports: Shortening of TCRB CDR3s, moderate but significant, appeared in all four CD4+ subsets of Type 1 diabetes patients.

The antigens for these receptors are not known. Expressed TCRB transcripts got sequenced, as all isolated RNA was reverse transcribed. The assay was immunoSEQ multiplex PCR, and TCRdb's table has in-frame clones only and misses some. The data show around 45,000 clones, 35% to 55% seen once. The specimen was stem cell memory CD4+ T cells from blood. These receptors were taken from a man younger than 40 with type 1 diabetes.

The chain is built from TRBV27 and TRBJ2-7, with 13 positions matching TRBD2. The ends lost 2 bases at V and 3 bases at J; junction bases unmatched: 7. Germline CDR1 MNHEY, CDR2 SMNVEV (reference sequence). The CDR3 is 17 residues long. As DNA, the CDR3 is TGTGCCAGCAGTTTAAGACTAGCGGGAGGATTCAGCTACGAGCAGTACTTC. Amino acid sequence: CASSLRLAGGFSYEQYF.

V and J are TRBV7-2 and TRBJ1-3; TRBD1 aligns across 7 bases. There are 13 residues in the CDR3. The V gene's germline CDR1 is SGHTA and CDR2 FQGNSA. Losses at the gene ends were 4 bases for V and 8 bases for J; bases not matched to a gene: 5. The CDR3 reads CASSSTGTHTIYF. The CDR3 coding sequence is TGTGCCAGCAGCTCGACAGGGACGCACACCATATATTTT.

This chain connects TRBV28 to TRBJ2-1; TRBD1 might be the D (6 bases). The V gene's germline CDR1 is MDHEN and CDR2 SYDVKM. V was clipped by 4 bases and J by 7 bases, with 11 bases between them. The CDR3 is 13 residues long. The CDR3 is CASSWERGNEQFF. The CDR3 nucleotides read TGTGCCAGCAGTTGGGAAAGGGGGAATGAGCAGTTCTTC.